The 22 T cell receptor beta chains given below trace back to one sample, sequenced in a study of early T cells in non-severe SARS-CoV-2 infection. TCRdb analysed the 5' RACE reads with MiXCR anew, one entry per CDR3 protein. The sample has fewer than 130,000 distinct CDR3 sequences; approximately 12% are singletons. This specimen was whole blood, taken at baseline. The receptor set was obtained from an adult who was a healthcare worker with PCR-confirmed SARS-CoV-2 infection or an uninfected control (not recorded which).

This clonotype turned up a few times. The chain uses TRBV7-9 and TRBJ1-1; D not certain. V was trimmed by 2 bases and J by 1 base, leaving 8 bases between them. The CDR3 consists of 14 residues. Germline lookup yields CDR1 SEHNR and CDR2 FQNEAQ (reference sequence). CDR3 sequence: CASSLRDSNTEAFF. DNA of the CDR3: TGTGCCAGCAGCTTAAGAGATTCGAACACTGAAGCTTTCTTT.

The chain combines TRBV7-9 with TRBJ1-1; weak D call: TRBD1 (6 bases). V shed 3 bases and J shed 1 base, with 9 bases lying between them. The germline V gene encodes CDR1 SEHNR and CDR2 FQNEAQ (reference sequence). This CDR3 is built from 14 residues. CDR3 nucleotides: TGTGCCAGCAGCTTCTCGACAGGGAACACTGAAGCTTTCTTT. It encodes CASSFSTGNTEAFF. The full variable domain, in which reference TRBV7-9 and TRBJ1-1 provide the parts outside the CDR3, is DTGVSQNPRHKITKRGQNVTFRCDPISEHNRLYWYRQTLGQGPEFLTYFQNEAQLEKSRLLSDRFSAERPKGSFSTLEIQRTEQGDSAMYLCASSFSTGNTEAFFGQGTRLTVV.

This clonotype was counted only a few times. The chain combines TRBV20-1 with TRBJ1-1, with a possible D match to TRBD1 (6 bases). The CDR3 is 14 amino acids. Trimming took 6 bases from V and 0 from J, leaving 14 bases between them. CDR1 and CDR2 (germline): DFQATT, SNEGSKA (reference sequence). CDR3 sequence reads: CSAIKGGMNTEAFF. CDR3 coding DNA: TGCAGTGCCATCAAAGGGGGTATGAACACTGAAGCTTTCTTT.

The sample holds a few counts of this clonotype. The chain couples TRBV25-1 to TRBJ1-2; no clear D gene. The CDR3 has 12 amino acids. The V end was cut by 0 bases, the J end by 8 bases, with 7 bases between. The germline CDR1 and CDR2 sequences are MGHDK and SYGVNS. CDR3 DNA: TGTGCCAGCAGTGAATATGATTTGGGCTACACCTTC. Translation gives CASSEYDLGYTF.

The chain recombines TRBV12-5 with TRBJ2-2; 7 nucleotides align to TRBD1. Germline V lookup: CDR1 LGHNT, CDR2 FRNRAP. V shed 6 bases, J shed 0 bases, and the junction held 10 bases outside the gene matches. The CDR3 covers 17 residues. CDR3 bases: TGTGCTAGTGGACTCACTAGAACAGGGGCGAACACCGGGGAGCTGTTTTTT. It is translated as CASGLTRTGANTGELFF.

This clonotype was observed a few times. The gene calls are TRBV2 and TRBJ2-3; D unresolved. Trimming pared 4 bases from V and 5 bases from J, leaving 13 bases between. This CDR3 is 14 amino acids long. Germline V gene sequence: CDR1 SNHLY, CDR2 FYNNEI. The CDR3: CASSVMLGEDTQYF. The CDR3 nucleotides read TGTGCCAGCAGTGTAATGCTTGGGGAAGATACGCAGTATTTT. Full variable domain (remainder filled in from reference TRBV2 and TRBJ2-3): EPEVTQTPSHQVTQMGQEVILRCVPISNHLYFYWYRQILGQKVEFLVSFYNNEISEKSEIFDDQFSVERPDGSNFTLKIRSTKLEDSAMYFCASSVMLGEDTQYFGPGTRLTVL.

This clonotype was seen a few times. V usage is TRBV9 and J usage is TRBJ1-3, with 9 bases fitting TRBD1. The CDR3 extends over 15 amino acids. CDR1 SGDLS and CDR2 YYNGEE come from the germline V gene. The J segment lost 1 base and the V segment lost 4 bases, leaving 3 bases of the junction unmatched. The CDR3 sequence is CASSPGQGSGNTIYF. DNA for the CDR3: TGTGCCAGCAGCCCGGGACAGGGTTCTGGAAACACCATATATTTT.

The chain joins TRBV6-5 to TRBJ2-1, with 8 bases matching TRBD2. The length of the CDR3 is 16 residues. Germline CDR1 and CDR2: MNHEY and SVGAGI. The trim removed 5 bases at V and 7 bases at J, leaving 13 bases unmatched. Here the CDR3 reads CASSKTTSGLLNEQFF. DNA of the CDR3: TGTGCCAGCAGTAAGACTACTAGCGGACTATTGAATGAGCAGTTCTTC.

There are many counts of this clonotype. This sequence joins TRBV20-1 and TRBJ2-4; tentatively, D is TRBD1 or TRBD2 (5 bases each). The CDR3 spans 16 residues. The germline V and J ends were trimmed by 3 bases and 2 bases, with 17 bases remaining between them. Germline CDR1 and CDR2: DFQATT and SNEGSKA (reference sequence). The CDR3 bases are TGCAGTGCTAGCCGAGGGGCTACCTCTTCCAAAAACATTCAGTACTTC. Translated, it gives CSASRGATSSKNIQYF.

This clonotype has a handful of counts. The V and J genes are TRBV10-1 and TRBJ2-5; perhaps D is TRBD1 or TRBD2 (5 bases each). The V and J ends lost 4 bases and 2 bases respectively, with 17 bases between them. This CDR3 is built from 16 residues. From germline, CDR1 is WNHNN and CDR2 SYGVQD (reference sequence). Written as DNA, the CDR3 is TGCGCCAGCAGTGGAGGGTCGGGGCAGAAACAAGAGACCCAGTACTTC. Translated: CASSGGSGQKQETQYF.

This clonotype was picked up many times. This chain links TRBV28 with TRBJ1-2; TRBD1 agrees at 7 bases. CDR1 and CDR2 from the germline V gene are MDHEN and SYDVKM. The junction had 20 bases not matched to a gene; V was cut back by 6 bases and J by 4 bases. The CDR3 is 18 residues long. CDR3 DNA sequence: TGTGCCAGCAGCCTTGGACAGGCAAAGCAATTCACGGGCTATGGCTACACCTTC. This translates into CASSLGQAKQFTGYGYTF.

This clonotype was seen ten or more times. The chain couples TRBV18 to TRBJ1-2; the D gene is possibly TRBD1 (6 bases). The CDR3 has 14 residues. Trimming cost V 6 bases and J 4 bases, with 15 bases left between them. CDR1 is KGHSH and CDR2 is LQKENI in the germline V gene. The CDR3 is CASSPGQPSYGYTF. In nucleotides, the CDR3 is TGTGCCAGCTCCCCCGGACAGCCAAGCTATGGCTACACCTTC.

The genes are TRBV5-4 and TRBJ1-1; the D gene is possibly TRBD1 (6 bases). Germline CDR1 is SGHNT and CDR2 is YYREEE (reference sequence). The CDR3 is 15 residues long. With 4 bases removed from V and 4 bases from J, the gap between germline ends came to 17 bases. CDR3 amino acids: CASSPAGGLATEAFF. The CDR3 bases are TGTGCCAGCAGCCCGGCGGGGGGCTTAGCCACTGAAGCTTTCTTT. Looking up the rest from reference TRBV5-4 and TRBJ1-1 gives the full variable domain: ETGVTQSPTHLIKTRGQQVTLRCSSQSGHNTVSWYQQALGQGPQFIFQYYREEENGRGNFPPRFSGLQFPNYSSELNVNALELDDSALYLCASSPAGGLATEAFFGQGTRLTVV.

There are a few counts of this clonotype. Here the CDR3 DNA reads TGCAGTGCTAGAGCTCGTCCCTCCTACGAGCAGTACTTC. Translation: CSARARPSYEQYF. The rearrangement links TRBV20-1 to TRBJ2-7, with D unclear. V lost 1 base to trimming and J lost 0 bases, with 7 bases between them. The CDR3 totals 13 residues. Germline values: CDR1 DFQATT, CDR2 SNEGSKA (reference sequence).

This clonotype has only a few counts. This chain connects TRBV9 to TRBJ1-1; D is possibly TRBD1 (6 bases). CDR1 is SGDLS and CDR2 is YYNGEE in the germline V gene. Between the trimmed V and J ends, which lost 3 bases and 6 bases, there was a span of 12 bases. This CDR3 spans 13 amino acids. The CDR3 DNA reads as TGTGCCAGCAGCGCCTTACAGGGCGCTGAAGCTTTCTTT. Encoded protein: CASSALQGAEAFF.

This sequence joins TRBV6-5 and TRBJ2-7; D not certain. Germline CDR1 is MNHEY and CDR2 is SVGAGI. The CDR3 length is 14 residues. Trimming stripped 2 bases from V and 2 bases from J, with 10 bases between. CDR3 sequence (DNA): TGTGCCAGCAGTTACGAGGAATTACCCTACGAGCAGTACTTC. Protein sequence: CASSYEELPYEQYF.

This clonotype was detected a few times. CDR3 in amino acids: CSWTGASTDTQYF. The CDR3 DNA sequence: TGCAGCTGGACAGGGGCCAGCACAGATACGCAGTATTTT. The chain recombines TRBV29-1 with TRBJ2-3; TRBD1 aligns across 9 bases. The J segment lost 0 bases and the V segment lost 8 bases, leaving 3 bases of the junction unmatched. Germline V lookup: CDR1 SQVTM, CDR2 ANQGSEA. The CDR3 length is 13 residues.

This clonotype was seen at least ten times. This chain uses TRBV25-1 with TRBJ1-2, with 7 bases fitting TRBD1. The germline gives CDR1 MGHDK, CDR2 SYGVNS. The CDR3 has 15 amino acids. V shed 3 bases and J 3 bases; nucleotides not matched to a gene: 7. CDR3 coding DNA: TGTGCCAGCAGTGATGAACAGGGGATCGACTATGGCTACACCTTC. Translated: CASSDEQGIDYGYTF.

The CDR3: CASSEPGSEKLFF. CDR3 in DNA: TGTGCCAGCAGTGAACCGGGGAGTGAAAAACTGTTTTTT. The chain is built from TRBV2 and TRBJ1-4, with D unresolved. CDR3 length: 13 residues. Germline CDR1 SNHLY, CDR2 FYNNEI. V lost 2 bases and J 7 bases, leaving 8 bases between the germline ends. Combining the CDR3 with reference TRBV2 and TRBJ1-4 gives the whole variable domain EPEVTQTPSHQVTQMGQEVILRCVPISNHLYFYWYRQILGQKVEFLVSFYNNEISEKSEIFDDQFSVERPDGSNFTLKIRSTKLEDSAMYFCASSEPGSEKLFFGSGTQLSVL.

This clonotype was counted many times. The rearrangement joins TRBV20-1 to TRBJ2-3; no clear D. Germline CDR1 is DFQATT and CDR2 is SNEGSKA (reference sequence). The germline V and J ends were trimmed by 0 bases and 4 bases, with 8 bases remaining between them. The CDR3 runs to 13 residues. The CDR3 spells CSARDITPDTQYF. The CDR3 DNA follows: TGCAGTGCTAGAGATATCACTCCAGATACGCAGTATTTT.

The chain carries TRBV11-2 and TRBJ1-2, with unresolved D. V lost 6 bases, J lost 5 bases, and 13 bases lay in between. CDR1 and CDR2 from the germline V gene are SGHAT and FQNNGV. CDR3 length: 13 amino acids. The CDR3 region has the DNA TGTGCCAGCAGTACAGTCGAGGAGTATGGCTACACCTTC. Translated, it gives CASSTVEEYGYTF.

In its sample, this clonotype was seen a few times. The chain carries TRBV6-5 and TRBJ2-3, with TRBD1 as a possible D gene (5 bases). The V gene's germline CDR1 is MNHEY and CDR2 SVGAGI. Trimming shortened V by 5 bases and J by 1 base, and 13 bases separated the two germline ends. The CDR3 runs 15 residues. CDR3 amino acids: CASSPTLGGTDTQYF. The CDR3 region has the DNA TGTGCCAGCAGTCCTACTTTAGGGGGCACAGATACGCAGTATTTT.